A single sample is the source of the 5 T cell receptor beta chains below, sequenced in a study. Each CDR3 protein is one row after TCRdb ran MiXCR on the RT-PCR reads. The table lists about 680,000 distinct CDR3 sequences, about 14% of them singletons. The sequenced material came from memory CD4+ T cells from blood. These TCRs come from a female donor in good health, serving as a healthy control.

The chain uses TRBV7-9 and TRBJ2-1, with 12 positions matching TRBD2. The length of the CDR3 is 16 residues. J was trimmed by 8 bases and V by 1 base; bases with no gene match: 6. Germline V lookup: CDR1 SEHNR, CDR2 FQNEAQ (reference sequence). The CDR3 nucleotides read TGTGCCAGCAGCTTAGGGCTAGCGGGAGGGATGGATGAGCAGTTCTTC. Its translation: CASSLGLAGGMDEQFF.

The chain recombines TRBV12-5 with TRBJ2-1; D not certain. Germline lookup yields CDR1 LGHNT and CDR2 FRNRAP. V lost 0 bases, J lost 1 base, and 13 bases lay in between. The CDR3 runs to 17 residues. CDR3 coding DNA: TGTGCTAGTGGTTTGGTAGCCGGAACAACTTCCTACAATGAGCAGTTCTTC. Residues: CASGLVAGTTSYNEQFF.

The chain has TRBV12-3 or TRBV12-4 and TRBJ2-1; no clear D gene. The CDR3 extends over 13 amino acids. The V end lost 1 base, the J end lost 5 bases, and 6 bases lay between the germline ends. CDR3: CASSLDTHNEQFF. DNA of the CDR3: TGTGCCAGCAGTTTAGATACGCACAATGAGCAGTTCTTC.

The CDR3 DNA reads as TGTGCCAGCAGTTTGAGGTGGGGGGAAGGCTACACCTTC. Translation gives CASSLRWGEGYTF. The chain links TRBV27 to TRBJ1-2; D possibly corresponds to TRBD1 (5 bases). This CDR3 has 13 residues. The V end was cut by 3 bases, the J end by 8 bases, with 13 bases between. CDR1 MNHEY and CDR2 SMNVEV come from the germline V gene (reference sequence).

J is TRBJ1-5 and V is TRBV20-1; weak D call: TRBD1 (6 bases). There are 13 residues in the CDR3. Trimming left V 4 bases short and J 5 bases short, with 12 bases between. Looked up from germline, CDR1 is DFQATT and CDR2 is SNEGSKA (reference sequence). The CDR3 nucleotides read TGCAGTGCTAACAGGGCGAGCGATCAGCCCCAGCATTTT. Protein sequence: CSANRASDQPQHF.